Presented here are 16 T cell receptor beta chains from one specimen sequenced in a study of patients and donors after allogeneic stem cell transplantation. TCRdb independently ran MiXCR on the RT-PCR reads; one entry per CDR3 protein. The profile covers over 130,000 distinct CDR3 sequences, with 37% appearing a single time and about 50% taken by the ten largest. The sample comprised blood, either unsorted or a sorted T cell fraction (not recorded which). These receptors were obtained from a human donor who was either an allogeneic HSCT recipient or a stem cell or donor lymphocyte infusion donor (not recorded which). It is not recorded whose cells these are; they may come from a transplant donor.

The V gene is TRBV5-1, the J gene TRBJ1-1, with TRBD1 identical over 8 bases. CDR3 length: 13 residues. Per the germline V gene, CDR1 is SGHRS and CDR2 is YFSETQ. V lost 3 bases, J lost 5 bases, and 3 bases stayed unmatched. The CDR3 nucleotides read TGCGCCAGCAGCTCGGACAGGGCTACTGAAGCTTTCTTT. Protein sequence: CASSSDRATEAFF.

This clonotype was counted a few times. V gene TRBV30 combines with J gene TRBJ2-3; D not certain. Germline-derived CDR1 and CDR2 are GTSNPN and SVGIG (reference sequence). V was cut by 1 base and J by 10 bases, with 9 bases left in between. There are 11 residues in the CDR3. CDR3 bases: TGTGCCTGGAGTGGGGCGGCCGCGCAGTATTTT. Translating gives CAWSGAAAQYF.

This chain links TRBV12-3 or TRBV12-4 with TRBJ1-2; a weak D match, TRBD1 (6 bases). This CDR3 contains 13 residues. V lost 6 bases and J 4 bases, leaving 12 bases between the germline ends. CDR3 coding DNA: TGTGCCAGCAGCCCGGTACAGGGCTATGGCTACACCTTC. Translated: CASSPVQGYGYTF.

This sequence joins TRBV20-1 and TRBJ1-6; 8 bases are a match to TRBD1. The J segment lost 6 bases and the V segment lost 0 bases, leaving 10 bases of the junction unmatched. Looked up from germline, CDR1 is DFQATT and CDR2 is SNEGSKA (reference sequence). This CDR3 is built from 17 residues. CDR3 sequence: CSARDPTGVLTNSPLHF. In nucleotides, the CDR3 is TGCAGTGCTAGAGACCCGACAGGGGTCTTAACTAATTCACCCCTCCACTTT.

This chain joins TRBV18 and TRBJ1-1; no clear D. CDR3 length equals 14 residues. V was shortened by 6 bases and J by 11 bases, with 22 bases between the two germline ends. The germline CDR1 and CDR2 sequences are KGHSH and LQKENI. CDR3 amino acids: CASSRTRTDLGAFF. The DNA for the CDR3 is TGTGCCAGCTCGCGCACCCGGACCGACCTGGGGGCTTTCTTT.

Only a few counts were recorded for this clonotype. The chain links TRBV28 to TRBJ1-1; 9 bases align to TRBD1. The germline CDR1 and CDR2 sequences are MDHEN and SYDVKM. The CDR3 sequence is 11 residues long. V gave up 6 bases and J gave up 8 bases; unmatched junction bases: 1. The CDR3 reads CASRGTGEAFF. The CDR3, as DNA: TGTGCCAGCAGGGGGACAGGGGAAGCTTTCTTT.

This clonotype was counted only a few times. V usage is TRBV7-2 and J usage is TRBJ1-6; D is unresolved. The CDR3 length is 12 residues. The V end lost 0 bases, the J end lost 11 bases, and 5 bases lay between the germline ends. Germline V gene sequence: CDR1 SGHTA, CDR2 FQGNSA. CDR3 DNA sequence: TGTGCCAGCAGCTTAGCTATAGCACCCCTCCACTTT. It is translated as CASSLAIAPLHF.

V gene TRBV20-1 combines with J gene TRBJ1-2; D gene ambiguous. CDR3 size: 15 residues. In germline, CDR1 is DFQATT, CDR2 SNEGSKA (reference sequence). V was pared by 3 bases and J by 4 bases, with 18 bases between. The CDR3 here is CSARLHSLSLYGYTF. CDR3 coding DNA: TGCAGTGCTAGGTTACACTCCCTCTCTCTCTATGGCTACACCTTC.

V gene TRBV12-3 or TRBV12-4 combines with J gene TRBJ1-1; 9 bases are shared with TRBD1. The length of the CDR3 is 15 residues. V was pared by 5 bases and J by 3 bases, with 7 bases of the junction left unmatched. The CDR3 reads CASSAQQGADTEAFF. CDR3 DNA: TGTGCCAGCAGTGCGCAACAGGGGGCGGACACTGAAGCTTTCTTT.

The chain is built from TRBV5-1 and TRBJ2-4; TRBD1 matches at 8 bases. Germline trimming cut 3 bases from V and 7 bases from J; bases unmatched to any gene: 3. Germline V CDR1 and CDR2: SGHRS, YFSETQ. The CDR3 consists of 13 residues. The CDR3 DNA sequence: TGCGCCAGCAGCTCTCGGACAGGGAACATTCAGTACTTC. It encodes CASSSRTGNIQYF.

The rearrangement uses TRBV20-1 and TRBJ2-1, with D possibly TRBD2 on 5 matching bases. The CDR3 has 15 residues. The V gene lost 1 base and the J gene lost 4 bases, with 14 bases spanning the gap. CDR1 and CDR2 (germline): DFQATT, SNEGSKA (reference sequence). DNA for the CDR3: TGCAGTGCTAGAGCGTTTACGGGGTTGTACAATGAGCAGTTCTTC. Its protein product is CSARAFTGLYNEQFF.

The chain carries TRBV10-3 and TRBJ2-5, with D uncertain. Looked up from germline, CDR1 is ENHRY and CDR2 is SYGVKD. V was cut by 0 bases and J by 0 bases, with 8 bases left in between. This CDR3 is 15 amino acids long. The CDR3 region is CAISESTGYQETQYF. In DNA, the CDR3 is TGTGCCATCAGTGAGTCGACTGGCTACCAAGAGACCCAGTACTTC.

V gene TRBV7-9 combines with J gene TRBJ2-7, with 7 bases lining up with TRBD2. Trimming removed 5 bases from V and 9 bases from J; junction bases left unmatched: 7. The CDR3 loop spans 12 amino acids. CDR1 SEHNR and CDR2 FQNEAQ come from the germline V gene (reference sequence). Here the CDR3 DNA reads TGTGCCAGCAGCCCAACGAGGGAGGGGCAGTACTTC. Its protein product is CASSPTREGQYF.

This clonotype appeared a few times. This chain uses TRBV27 with TRBJ1-4, with D possibly TRBD1 on 6 matching bases. Between the trimmed V and J ends, which lost 6 bases and 5 bases, there was a span of 25 bases. Germline CDR1 and CDR2: MNHEY and SMNVEV (reference sequence). This CDR3 is 18 amino acids long. CDR3 amino acids: CASSPSGQLFYMNEKLFF. The CDR3 bases are TGTGCCAGCAGCCCATCGGGACAACTTTTCTACATGAATGAAAAACTGTTTTTT. Filled out from reference TRBV27 and TRBJ1-4, the complete variable domain reads EAQVTQNPRYLITVTGKKLTVTCSQNMNHEYMSWYRQDPGLGLRQIYYSMNVEVTDKGDVPEGYKVSRKEKRNFPLILESPSPNQTSLYFCASSPSGQLFYMNEKLFFGSGTQLSVL.

This clonotype was picked up a small number of times. This chain uses TRBV7-2 with TRBJ2-2; TRBD1 matches 7 bases. CDR3 length equals 17 residues. Germline V gene lookup returns CDR1 SGHTA and CDR2 FQGNSA. Trimming at V came to 5 bases and at J to 2 bases, leaving 11 bases not matched to a gene. CDR3 sequence: CASSPLLRDSNTGELFF. The CDR3 region has the DNA TGTGCCAGCAGCCCTCTCCTCCGGGACAGCAACACCGGGGAGCTGTTTTTT.

The chain combines TRBV24-1 with TRBJ2-5; D is perhaps TRBD2 (6 bases). CDR1 is KGHDR and CDR2 is SFDVKD in the germline V gene. CDR3 size: 14 residues. Trimming removed 4 bases at V and 6 bases at J, with 14 bases between. CDR3 in DNA: TGTGCCACCAGTGACGCGGGGACCCTCCAGACCCAGTACTTC. As protein: CATSDAGTLQTQYF.